Described below is a single TCR beta chain sequence and its context. Per sample, extraction of total RNA gave at least 6 micrograms in every case. This sample is part of a study of blood T cells in healthy people across ages. Study at large: Template switching caught about one barcoded beta molecule for each two T cells.

It was with a sample-barcoded 5' primer and a J-beta primer mix that a second PCR of roughly 7 to 12 cycles was run. A tag from a template-switch adaptor with 12 random nucleotides marked each cDNA molecule. Each CDR3 protein gets one entry after TCRdb re-called the 5' RACE reads with MiXCR. This sample carries some 690,000 distinct CDR3 sequences, 22% of them seen once, and the ten largest clones take around 21%. This CDR3 is built from 15 residues. The germline CDR1 and CDR2 sequences are SGHTA and FQGTGA. V shed 2 bases, J shed 2 bases, and the junction held 5 bases outside the gene matches. Sequencing used blood. The TCR originated in a man aged 65-85 years in good health. The chain has TRBV7-3 and TRBJ1-1; 7 nucleotides agree with TRBD1. The CDR3 DNA follows: TGTGCCAGCAGCTTAGCGAACAGGGGCAACACTGAAGCTTTCTTT. Translation gives CASSLANRGNTEAFF.